These 4 T cell receptor beta chains were all obtained from the same sample, sequenced in a study of graft-versus-host responses after intestinal transplantation (dated by TCRdb to about 2021). Read against the paper, the sample's time point label means: cells obtained before transplantation from donor or recipient. Libraries were made using the immunoSEQ multiplex PCR assay. Imported from immuneACCESS, the table was reduced by TCRdb to in-frame sequences with V and J called. These copies leave out some clones; in studies compared against another copy, an unresolved V gene accounts for under half, and the cause of the remainder is not known. For this sample there are 65,000 to 90,000 clones; just under 95% appear just once. The ten most abundant clones make up more than 0.35% of the sample. Antigens of these TCRs are unknown. Sequenced here: unstimulated CD8+ T cells sorted from spleen or lymph node cells, sampled before transplant. Receptors originate from a human donor who was the organ donor for an intestinal transplant.

The V and J genes are TRBV4-2 and TRBJ2-3; 10 bases are a match to TRBD2. CDR1 is LGHNA and CDR2 is YNFKEQ in the germline V gene. CDR3 size: 17 residues. Unmatched junction bases numbered 6, after V lost 0 bases and J lost 3 bases. The CDR3 protein is CASSQELAGSLTDTQYF. The DNA of the CDR3 is TGTGCCAGCAGCCAAGAACTAGCGGGGTCCCTGACAGATACGCAGTATTTT.

This clone was counted once. The V gene is TRBV7-8, the J gene TRBJ2-7, with 8 positions matching TRBD2. Per germline, CDR1 SGHVS and CDR2 FQNEAQ. This CDR3 contains 14 residues. The J segment lost 3 bases and the V segment lost 4 bases, leaving 5 bases of the junction unmatched. Written as DNA, the CDR3 is TGTGCCAGCAGCTCTACTAGCGGAGACTACGAGCAGTACTTC. Its translation: CASSSTSGDYEQYF. The full variable domain, its missing parts supplied by reference TRBV7-8 and TRBJ2-7, is GAGVSQSPRYKVAKRGQDVALRCDPISGHVSLFWYQQALGQGPEFLTYFQNEAQLDKSGLPSDRFFAERPEGSVSTLKIQRTQQEDSAVYLCASSSTSGDYEQYFGPGTRLTVT.

This rearrangement joins TRBV9 to TRBJ2-1; no reliable D call. CDR1 is SGDLS, CDR2 YYNGEE, per germline. This CDR3 is 15 amino acids long. Trimming pared 4 bases from V and 0 bases from J, leaving 11 bases between. The CDR3 is CASSSNTRSYNEQFF. The CDR3 region has the DNA TGTGCCAGCAGCTCGAATACACGCTCCTACAATGAGCAGTTCTTC. Complete variable domain (other parts from reference TRBV9 and TRBJ2-1): DSGVTQTPKHLITATGQRVTLRCSPRSGDLSVYWYQQSLDQGLQFLIQYYNGEERAKGNILERFSAQQFPDLHSELNLSSLELGDSALYFCASSSNTRSYNEQFFGPGTRLTVL.

The chain uses TRBV7-2 and TRBJ2-7; 7 bases map to TRBD2. Looked up from germline, CDR1 is SGHTA and CDR2 is FQGNSA. The V gene end was trimmed by 3 bases and the J gene end by 2 bases; junction bases not matched to a gene: 4. This CDR3 region has 14 residues. As DNA, the CDR3 is TGTGCCAGCAGCTTTGAGCGGGGACCCTACGAGCAGTACTTC. Translated: CASSFERGPYEQYF. Drawing the rest from reference TRBV7-2 and TRBJ2-7, the complete variable domain is GAGVSQSPSNKVTEKGKDVELRCDPISGHTALYWYRQSLGQGLEFLIYFQGNSAPDKSGLPSDRFSAERTGGSVSTLTIQRTQQEDSAVYLCASSFERGPYEQYFGPGTRLTVT.